The 5 T cell receptor beta chains in this list originate from one sample, sequenced in a study of blood T cell repertoires in COVID-19 (dated by TCRdb to the early 2020s). Library preparation was by the immunoSEQ multiplex PCR assay. Imported from immuneACCESS, the table was reduced by TCRdb to in-frame sequences with V and J called. These copies leave out some clones; in studies compared against another copy, an unresolved V gene accounts for under half, and the cause of the remainder is not known. The sample contains some 220,000 clones, 75% to 85% of them found a single time. The leading ten clones occupy over 2% of the sample. The specimen sequenced was peripheral blood. These receptors were obtained from a woman in her 70s with COVID-19, enrolled during active disease.

This clone has just one count. The chain carries TRBV19 and TRBJ1-4; unclear D gene. V was shortened by 5 bases and J by 7 bases, with 20 bases between the two germline ends. The CDR3 consists of 16 residues. CDR1 is LNHDA, CDR2 SQIVND, per germline (reference sequence). CDR3: CASSGREHPLGEKLFF. The DNA of the CDR3 is TGTGCCAGTAGTGGGCGTGAACACCCCCTCGGTGAAAAACTGTTTTTT.

This sequence joins TRBV6-2 or TRBV6-3 and TRBJ2-1; no clear D. The germline V gene has CDR1 MNHEY and CDR2 SVGEGT. The CDR3 has 12 residues. V was clipped by 2 bases and J by 6 bases, with 5 bases between them. CDR3 residues: CASSYGSNEQFF. CDR3 sequence (DNA): TGTGCCAGCAGTTACGGTAGCAATGAGCAGTTCTTC.

The CDR3, as DNA: TGTGCCAGCTTAAAGGACAGGGACTATGGCTACACCTTC. It specifies CASLKDRDYGYTF. This sequence joins TRBV12-3 or TRBV12-4 and TRBJ1-2; TRBD1 agrees at 8 bases. V lost 8 bases and J lost 3; bases outside the gene matches: 5. The CDR3 spans 13 residues.

This rearrangement joins TRBV4-1 to TRBJ2-1, with D possibly being TRBD1 (5 bases). V lost 0 bases and J 5 bases, leaving 14 bases between the germline ends. The length of the CDR3 is 16 residues. Germline loops: CDR1 MGHRA, CDR2 YSYEKL. As DNA, the CDR3 is TGCGCCAGCAGCCAAGAAGGGGCGAGAACCGACAATGAGCAGTTCTTC. Protein sequence: CASSQEGARTDNEQFF.

The V gene is TRBV7-2, the J gene TRBJ1-5; TRBD1 is a possible D gene (6 bases). From germline, CDR1 is SGHTA and CDR2 FQGNSA. Trimming left V 5 bases short and J 5 bases short, with 16 bases between. This CDR3 is 15 amino acids long. The CDR3 sequence is CASSRSGTTDQPQHF. As DNA, the CDR3 is TGTGCCAGCAGCCGTTCCGGGACAACCGATCAGCCCCAGCATTTT.